What follows is one T cell receptor (beta chain) and its context. Donors received a regimen that comprised nivolumab, ipilimumab, aspirin, low-dose cyclophosphamide and low-dose radiotherapy. Both TCRalpha and TCRbeta chains were reverse transcribed with V-gene-specific primers. The authors ran 20 PCR cycles to amplify TCRs with a constant-region primer and V-primer adapter. TCRdb redid the calling of the reads with MiXCR, one entry per CDR3 protein. The sample consists of about 9,800 distinct CDR3 sequences, roughly four fifths of them appearing once. The CDR3 has 15 amino acids. The V and J ends lost 2 bases and 4 bases, in that order; junction bases with no gene match: 3. Germline CDR1 MGHDK, CDR2 SYGVNS. The data belong to a study of low-dose radiotherapy and immunotherapy resistance in tumors. Study context: At a dose of 200 mg/m2, intravenous cyclophosphamide was given every two weeks, one day before radiation and immunotherapy.

The rearrangement uses TRBV25-1 and TRBJ1-5; 9 bases are shared with TRBD1. The receptor was isolated from a human donor with advanced metastatic prostate, ovarian, gallbladder or colorectal cancer (not recorded which). This table probably holds off-target reads from a library built for another chain. Written as DNA, the CDR3 is TGTGCCAGCAGTGAAGAAGGACAGGGGAATCAGCCCCAGCATTTT. It specifies CASSEEGQGNQPQHF.